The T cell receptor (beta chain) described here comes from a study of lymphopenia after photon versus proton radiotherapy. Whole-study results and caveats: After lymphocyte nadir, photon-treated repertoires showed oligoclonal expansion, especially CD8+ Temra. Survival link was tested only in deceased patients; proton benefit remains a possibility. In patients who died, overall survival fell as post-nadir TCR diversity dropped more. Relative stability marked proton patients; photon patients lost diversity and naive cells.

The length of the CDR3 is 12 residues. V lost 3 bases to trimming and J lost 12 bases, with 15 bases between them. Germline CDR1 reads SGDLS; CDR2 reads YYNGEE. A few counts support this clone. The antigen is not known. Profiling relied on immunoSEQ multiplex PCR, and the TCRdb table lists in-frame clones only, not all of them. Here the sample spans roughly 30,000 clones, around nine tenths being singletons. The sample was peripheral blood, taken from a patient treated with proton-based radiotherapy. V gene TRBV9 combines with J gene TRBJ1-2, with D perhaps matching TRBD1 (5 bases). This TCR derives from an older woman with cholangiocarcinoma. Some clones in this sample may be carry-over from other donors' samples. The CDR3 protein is CASSASIRDHTF. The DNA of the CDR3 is TGTGCCAGCAGCGCCTCGATCAGGGATCACACCTTC.